The 30 T cell receptor beta chains below all came from one sample that was sequenced in a study of T-cell reconstitution after alpha-beta-depleted transplantation in children. The library targeted TCRbeta and was prepared with unique molecular identifiers. TCRdb passed the PCR reads through MiXCR, listing each CDR3 protein once. The sample carries hundreds of thousands of distinct CDR3 sequences, about 11% recorded once. Source: PBMCs, taken before TCRalphabeta/CD19-depleted stem cell transplant. The receptors derive from a child aged 2-9 years with inherited bone marrow failure, due to receive a stem cell transplant.

This clonotype was recorded many times. This chain uses TRBV4-3 with TRBJ2-3; D may be TRBD2 (6 bases). Germline values: CDR1 LGHNA, CDR2 YSLEER. Between the trimmed V and J ends, which lost 1 base and 0 bases, there was a span of 11 bases. The CDR3 consists of 16 residues. This chain's CDR3 is CASSQVGGASTDTQYF. CDR3 nucleotide sequence: TGCGCCAGCAGCCAAGTTGGCGGGGCGAGCACAGATACGCAGTATTTT.

There are many counts of this clonotype. J is TRBJ2-7 and V is TRBV12-3 or TRBV12-4; D unclear. V lost 0 bases and J 0 bases, leaving 12 bases between the germline ends. The CDR3 sequence is 16 residues long. This CDR3 is CASSLAFGSPSYEQYF. The CDR3 DNA follows: TGTGCCAGCAGTTTAGCGTTCGGCAGCCCCTCCTACGAGCAGTACTTC.

This clonotype was seen many times. V usage is TRBV4-3 and J usage is TRBJ1-4; D gene ambiguous. Germline lookup yields CDR1 LGHNA and CDR2 YSLEER. The V end lost 4 bases, the J end lost 2 bases, and 14 bases lay between the germline ends. This CDR3 has 16 amino acids. The CDR3 sequence is CASSRGRTATNEKLFF. In DNA form, the CDR3 reads TGCGCCAGCAGCCGCGGACGGACCGCCACTAATGAAAAACTGTTTTTT.

This clonotype has a count of ten or more. This CDR3 reads CATSADYEQYF. The CDR3 DNA sequence: TGTGCCACCAGTGCAGACTACGAGCAGTACTTC. V and J are TRBV24-1 and TRBJ2-7; D remains ambiguous. In germline, CDR1 is KGHDR, CDR2 SFDVKD. The CDR3 sequence is 11 residues long. The V end lost 5 bases, the J end lost 3 bases, and 4 bases lay between the germline ends.

The table lists this clonotype with many counts. V gene TRBV6-2 or TRBV6-3 combines with J gene TRBJ1-1; D is unclear. V was cut by 0 bases and J by 11 bases, with 10 bases left in between. This CDR3 region has 12 residues. Germline CDR1 is MNHEY and CDR2 is SVGEGT. The CDR3 DNA reads TGTGCCAGCAGTTACTCCACCGGCGAGGCTTTCTTT. This codes for CASSYSTGEAFF.

The sample holds many counts of this clonotype. The chain has TRBV12-3 or TRBV12-4 and TRBJ2-6; no firm D call. This CDR3 is built from 15 residues. Trimming removed 5 bases at V and 5 bases at J, with 13 bases between. DNA for the CDR3: TGTGCCAGCAGTCCCCGCATCGGGTGGGCCAACGTCCTGACTTTC. Encoded protein: CASSPRIGWANVLTF.

This clonotype was detected many times. This chain connects TRBV19 to TRBJ2-7; 8 bases line up with TRBD1. Germline CDR1 LNHDA, CDR2 SQIVND (reference sequence). The CDR3 length is 16 residues. The V gene end was trimmed by 5 bases and the J gene end by 4 bases; junction bases not matched to a gene: 13. This chain's CDR3 is CASSPPWRTGTYEQYF. The CDR3 DNA follows: TGTGCCAGTAGTCCGCCTTGGAGGACAGGGACGTACGAGCAGTACTTC. The full variable domain, in which reference TRBV19 and TRBJ2-7 provide the parts outside the CDR3, is DGGITQSPKYLFRKEGQNVTLSCEQNLNHDAMYWYRQDPGQGLRLIYYSQIVNDFQKGDIAEGYSVSREKKESFPLTVTSAQKNPTAFYLCASSPPWRTGTYEQYFGPGTRLTVT.

This clonotype showed up many times. The chain links TRBV12-3 or TRBV12-4 to TRBJ2-1; D is undetermined. The CDR3 extends over 18 amino acids. V lost 9 bases and J lost 7, with 31 bases in between. The CDR3 is CASLQRGVLHPSINEQFF. In DNA form, the CDR3 reads TGTGCCAGTTTGCAAAGAGGAGTACTACATCCCTCCATAAATGAGCAGTTCTTC.

The sample holds many counts of this clonotype. The chain joins TRBV5-8 to TRBJ1-1; D is ambiguous. The germline V gene has CDR1 SGHTS and CDR2 YDEGEE. This CDR3 spans 15 amino acids. V was trimmed by 1 base and J by 0 bases, leaving 10 bases between them. CDR3: CASSLKGPMNTEAFF. The CDR3 nucleotides read TGTGCCAGCAGCTTGAAAGGACCAATGAACACTGAAGCTTTCTTT.

This chain connects TRBV28 to TRBJ1-5; possible D gene TRBD1, 5 bases. The CDR3 has 14 residues. CDR1 and CDR2 (germline): MDHEN, SYDVKM. V dropped 7 bases and J dropped 6 bases, with 16 bases sitting between them. CDR3 protein: CASTPSQGSQPQHF. CDR3 DNA: TGTGCCAGCACCCCTTCCCAGGGAAGTCAGCCCCAGCATTTT.

This clonotype has ten or more counts. The chain is built from TRBV20-1 and TRBJ2-3; TRBD2 matches 9 bases. V dropped 3 bases and J dropped 1; count of bases not matched to a gene: 23. The CDR3 runs to 21 residues. The germline V gene encodes CDR1 DFQATT and CDR2 SNEGSKA (reference sequence). CDR3 region: CSARAYAILAGREPRTDTQYF. CDR3 nucleotide sequence: TGCAGTGCTAGGGCCTACGCTATACTAGCGGGCCGAGAGCCTCGCACAGATACGCAGTATTTT.

The V gene is TRBV4-2, the J gene TRBJ2-3, with 9 bases identical to TRBD2. The germline V gene encodes CDR1 LGHNA and CDR2 YNFKEQ. The CDR3 has 19 residues. V trimming: 5 bases; J trimming: 7 bases; junction bases outside the gene matches: 22. The CDR3, as DNA: TGTGCCAGCAGCACCCGGACTAGGCGGGAGGGAAGATTAAAGAATACGCAGTATTTT. Translating it yields CASSTRTRREGRLKNTQYF.

The chain combines TRBV20-1 with TRBJ2-1, with 8 bases lining up with TRBD2. Germline CDR1 reads DFQATT; CDR2 reads SNEGSKA (reference sequence). The trim removed 3 bases at V and 3 bases at J, leaving 4 bases unmatched. This CDR3 region has 14 residues. CDR3 residues: CSASPGGYYNEQFF. CDR3 in DNA: TGCAGTGCTAGTCCGGGGGGGTACTACAATGAGCAGTTCTTC.

This clonotype was picked up many times. The DNA of the CDR3 is TGTGCCATCAGTGAGTCAGGGGGATTCGATGAGCAGTTCTTC. This translates into CAISESGGFDEQFF. This chain connects TRBV10-3 to TRBJ2-1; maybe TRBD1 (6 bases). This CDR3 spans 14 amino acids. The V gene's germline CDR1 is ENHRY and CDR2 SYGVKD. V dropped 0 bases and J dropped 8 bases, with 11 bases sitting between them.

The rearrangement joins TRBV20-1 to TRBJ2-1; 9 bases match TRBD2. Germline V CDR1 and CDR2: DFQATT, SNEGSKA (reference sequence). CDR3 length equals 16 residues. The V segment lost 0 bases and the J segment 0 bases; nucleotides outside the gene matches: 3. The CDR3 loop reads CSARDLAGPSYNEQFF. The CDR3 nucleotides are TGCAGTGCTAGAGACCTAGCGGGGCCCTCCTACAATGAGCAGTTCTTC.

This clonotype has more than one count but fewer than ten. The chain couples TRBV27 to TRBJ2-4; TRBD2 aligns across 13 bases. Germline CDR1 MNHEY, CDR2 SMNVEV (reference sequence). The CDR3 length is 16 residues. V was clipped by 6 bases and J by 6 bases; unmatched bases: 8. The CDR3: CASRLAGGVFGNIQYF. The CDR3 nucleotides are TGTGCCAGCAGACTAGCGGGAGGGGTTTTCGGAAACATTCAGTACTTC.

This clonotype was seen a few times. V gene TRBV19 combines with J gene TRBJ2-3, with 11 bases identical to TRBD2. The CDR3 consists of 15 residues. After removal of 6 bases from V and 3 bases from J, the junction contained 5 bases not matched to a gene. Germline assignment: CDR1 LNHDA and CDR2 SQIVND (reference sequence). The CDR3, as DNA: TGTGCCAGTAGAAAACTAGCGGGAGTAACAGATACGCAGTATTTT. This sequence encodes CASRKLAGVTDTQYF.

The table lists this clonotype with many counts. V gene TRBV27 combines with J gene TRBJ2-1; 8 nucleotides agree with TRBD2. Germline trimming cut 6 bases from V and 6 bases from J; bases unmatched to any gene: 7. Germline V gives CDR1 MNHEY, CDR2 SMNVEV (reference sequence). This CDR3 has 14 residues. The CDR3, as DNA: TGTGCCAGCAGGGGGCTAGCGGGCTTCAATGAGCAGTTCTTC. This translates into CASRGLAGFNEQFF.

Only a few counts were recorded for this clonotype. The CDR3 DNA sequence: TGTGCCAGCAGTCCCGGGTCTTCATACTATGGCTACACCTTC. This gives the protein CASSPGSSYYGYTF. The chain employs TRBV12-3 or TRBV12-4 and TRBJ1-2, with no clear D. The CDR3 sequence is 14 residues long. V was shortened by 5 bases and J by 3 bases, with 13 bases between the two germline ends.

This clonotype showed up just once. Mismatch with germline at one junction end may stem from a read error. The chain uses TRBV5-1 and TRBJ1-2; D is unclear. The CDR3 contains 13 residues. The germline V gene encodes CDR1 SGHRS and CDR2 YFSETQ. The CDR3 is CTSSSMASSGYTF. The CDR3 nucleotides read TGCACCAGCAGCTCGATGGCTAGTTCGGGCTACACCTTC.

In this sample, this clonotype turned up many times. V is TRBV4-3 and J is TRBJ1-2; 9 nucleotides line up with TRBD1. CDR3 length: 13 residues. The trim removed 5 bases at V and 9 bases at J, leaving 7 bases unmatched. The germline V gene has CDR1 LGHNA and CDR2 YSLEER. CDR3: CASSGGTGISYTF. Written as DNA, the CDR3 is TGCGCCAGCAGCGGGGGGACAGGGATTAGCTACACCTTC.

This clonotype was picked up many times. Because the CDR3's place on the DNA is in doubt, the DNA is left out and the CDR3 is given as listed by TCRdb. The V gene is TRBV4-2, the J gene TRBJ2-7; whether TRBD1, the table's D call, matches the DNA was not checked. Per germline, CDR1 LGHNA and CDR2 YNFKEQ. 15 amino acids form the CDR3, both terminal residues included. The CDR3 spells CASSQEVGPGYEQYF.

This clonotype was observed a handful of times. This rearrangement joins TRBV20-1 to TRBJ2-7, with TRBD2 matching over 14 bases. Per germline, CDR1 DFQATT and CDR2 SNEGSKA (reference sequence). The CDR3 length is 17 residues. The J segment lost 3 bases and the V segment lost 6 bases, leaving 13 bases of the junction unmatched. The CDR3 bases are TGCAGTGCGAGGCCACGCGGACTAGCGGGAGGCCTCTACGAGCAGTACTTC. This sequence encodes CSARPRGLAGGLYEQYF.

Details on this clonotype: This could be a read error, since a much larger clone is one nucleotide away. The DNA for the CDR3 is TGTGCTAGTGGTTCGGCGGGACAGGGTTACAATGAGCAGTTCTTC. This gives the protein CASGSAGQGYNEQFF. J is TRBJ2-1 and V is TRBV12-5, with 9 bases fitting TRBD1. Germline V gene sequence: CDR1 LGHNT, CDR2 FRNRAP. The CDR3 runs to 15 residues. J was trimmed by 4 bases and V by 4 bases; bases with no gene match: 5.

This clonotype has just a few counts. J is TRBJ2-1 and V is TRBV12-3 or TRBV12-4; unclear D gene. The CDR3 has 14 residues. V lost 3 bases and J lost 2, with 8 bases in between. CDR3 protein: CASSFRRTYNEQFF. The CDR3 nucleotides read TGTGCCAGCAGTTTTAGAAGGACCTACAATGAGCAGTTCTTC.

This clonotype occurred many times. The chain recombines TRBV5-1 with TRBJ2-5; D not resolved. The V end lost 0 bases, the J end lost 5 bases, and 11 bases lay between the germline ends. This CDR3 region has 14 residues. Germline-derived CDR1 and CDR2 are SGHRS and YFSETQ. The DNA for the CDR3 is TGCGCCAGCAGCTTGGACGTACATTTGGAGACCCAGTACTTC. It encodes CASSLDVHLETQYF.

This clonotype was observed at least ten times. Here the CDR3 reads CASSQVAGQQETQYF. The CDR3 DNA is TGCGCCAGCAGCCAAGTTGCTGGGCAGCAAGAGACCCAGTACTTC. The chain recombines TRBV4-1 with TRBJ2-5; D not resolved. Germline CDR1 MGHRA, CDR2 YSYEKL. The V gene lost 1 base and the J gene lost 2 bases, with 11 bases spanning the gap. CDR3 length equals 15 residues.

This clonotype occurred a few times. The CDR3 here is CASSPRPDRSPTDTQYF. CDR3 in DNA: TGTGCCAGCAGCCCACGACCGGACAGGTCGCCGACAGATACGCAGTATTTT. The V call is TRBV7-8, the J call TRBJ2-3; TRBD1 matches 7 bases. This CDR3 is built from 17 residues. Per germline, CDR1 SGHVS and CDR2 FQNEAQ. V shed 5 bases, J shed 3 bases, and the junction held 14 bases outside the gene matches.

This clonotype was detected only a few times. The chain employs TRBV4-3 and TRBJ2-7; TRBD1 matches at 7 bases. The CDR3 loop spans 17 amino acids. The junction had 11 bases not matched to a gene; V was cut back by 2 bases and J by 1 base. CDR1 and CDR2 (germline): LGHNA, YSLEER. The chain's CDR3 is CASSQQGVKDRSYEQYF. In DNA, the CDR3 is TGCGCCAGCAGCCAACAGGGGGTAAAGGACAGGTCCTACGAGCAGTACTTC.

Ten or more counts support this clonotype. The J gene is TRBJ2-1, the V gene TRBV20-1; 10 bases fit TRBD2. Germline-derived CDR1 and CDR2 are DFQATT and SNEGSKA (reference sequence). V lost 1 base to trimming and J lost 1 base; unmatched junction nucleotides: 1. The CDR3 runs 15 residues. In DNA, the CDR3 is TGCAGTGCTAGAGGGACTAGCGGTTCCTACAATGAGCAGTTCTTC. This translates into CSARGTSGSYNEQFF.